This T cell receptor beta chain emerged from a study of CD8+ T cells in alopecia areata. Study at large: Treated patients swallowed 5 to 10 mg of oral tofacitinib twice daily. Study-wide results and caveats: With patients, TCR sharing proved less clear than in mice, a difference possibly related to HLA. Lesional tissue from the scalp (especially in alopecia totalis/universalis) showed higher clonality than normal scalp.

Details on this clone: Antigen unknown.

V was trimmed by 8 bases and J by 7 bases, leaving 15 bases between them. CDR3 length: 13 residues. CDR1 MNHNY and CDR2 SVGAGI come from the germline V gene (reference sequence). After isolation, RNA underwent reverse transcription to generate cDNA as the sequencing template. Repertoires were generated with immunoSEQ multiplex PCR, while TCRdb's copy carries only in-frame clones and drops some. There are more than 150,000 clones in the sample; around 55% occur only once, and around 19% lies in the top ten. Researchers gathered lesional scalp punch biopsies and peripheral blood from patients with alopecia areata.

This clonotype was obtained from a human donor with alopecia areata. This chain joins TRBV6-6 and TRBJ1-5, with D hard to call. The sample was CD8+ T cells sorted from blood, taken at week 0. The DNA for the CDR3 is TGTGCCAGCTATGAGGGTGGGAGGCAGCCCCAGCATTTT. Translation: CASYEGGRQPQHF.